This T cell receptor beta chain was profiled in a study of blood T cell repertoires in COVID-19. A note on this clone: At one end the junction does not follow the germline gene, possibly because of a read error.

This CDR3 has 14 residues. The germline V gene has CDR1 SNHLY and CDR2 FYNNEI. TCRdb's copy holds only in-frame clones and misses some; the assay was immunoSEQ multiplex PCR. The data contain fewer than 110,000 clones, 91% of them singletons. Sample: peripheral blood. V and J are TRBV2 and TRBJ1-1; D perhaps matches TRBD1 (6 bases). The clonotype was recovered from a man aged 50 or older with acute or convalescent COVID-19. CDR3 amino acids: CASSEDRRETEAFF. In DNA, the CDR3 is TGTGCCAGCAGCGAAGACAGGAGGGAGACTGAAGCTTTCTTT. Using reference TRBV2 and TRBJ1-1 for the parts outside the CDR3, the full variable domain is EPEVTQTPSHQVTQMGQEVILRCVPISNHLYFYWYRQILGQKVEFLVSFYNNEISEKSEIFDDQFSVERPDGSNFTLKIRSTKLEDSAMYFCASSEDRRETEAFFGQGTRLTVV.